The entry that follows covers one T cell receptor beta chain sequence. Primers included in the PCR were 60 Vbeta and 13 Jbeta primers. Libraries were prepared by immunoSEQ multiplex PCR; TCRdb keeps only in-frame clonotypes and omits some of them. The table records hundreds of thousands of clones, roughly 88% of them present only once. The CDR3 sequence is 14 residues long. V was clipped by 0 bases and J by 9 bases, with 14 bases between them. CDR1 is SEHNR, CDR2 FQNEAQ, per germline (reference sequence). This entry comes from a study of cytomegalovirus exposure and HLA in healthy donors. The chain joins TRBV7-9 to TRBJ1-1; unclear D gene. Sequencing used PBMCs. The TCR originated in a boy between 2 and 10 years old in good health and CMV-seronegative. The CDR3 is CASSLADGAVKAFF. In nucleotides, the CDR3 is TGTGCCAGCAGCTTAGCGGATGGCGCGGTGAAAGCTTTCTTT.